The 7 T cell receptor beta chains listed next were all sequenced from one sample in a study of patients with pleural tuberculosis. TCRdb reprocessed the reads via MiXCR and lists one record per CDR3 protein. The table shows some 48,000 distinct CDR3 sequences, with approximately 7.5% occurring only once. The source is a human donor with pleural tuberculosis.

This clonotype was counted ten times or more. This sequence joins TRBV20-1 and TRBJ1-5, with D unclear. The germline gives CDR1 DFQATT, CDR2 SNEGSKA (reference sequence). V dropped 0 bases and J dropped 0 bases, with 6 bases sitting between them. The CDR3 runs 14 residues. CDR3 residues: CSARDRSSNQPQHF. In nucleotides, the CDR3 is TGCAGTGCTAGAGACAGGAGTAGCAATCAGCCCCAGCATTTT.

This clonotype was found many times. The CDR3 sequence is CSAPGPYYEQYF. The CDR3 nucleotides are TGCAGTGCCCCCGGACCTTACTACGAGCAGTACTTC. This sequence joins TRBV20-1 and TRBJ2-7; D is undetermined. Trimming removed 6 bases from V and 3 bases from J, with 12 bases in between. From germline, CDR1 is DFQATT and CDR2 SNEGSKA (reference sequence). CDR3 size: 12 residues.

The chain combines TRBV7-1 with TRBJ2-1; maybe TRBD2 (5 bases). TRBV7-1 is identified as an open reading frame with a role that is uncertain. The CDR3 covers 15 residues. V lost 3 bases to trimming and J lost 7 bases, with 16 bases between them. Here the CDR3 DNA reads TGTGCCAGCAGCTCGACTATGGGGTCCCCGAATGAGCAGTTCTTC. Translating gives CASSSTMGSPNEQFF.

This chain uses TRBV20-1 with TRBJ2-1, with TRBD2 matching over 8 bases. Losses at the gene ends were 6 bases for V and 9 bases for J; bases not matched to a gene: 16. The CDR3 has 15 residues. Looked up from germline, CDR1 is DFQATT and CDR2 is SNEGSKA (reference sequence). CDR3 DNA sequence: TGCAGTGCCAACTCGGGTAGCGGGAAAGGGGGTGAGCAGTTCTTC. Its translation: CSANSGSGKGGEQFF.

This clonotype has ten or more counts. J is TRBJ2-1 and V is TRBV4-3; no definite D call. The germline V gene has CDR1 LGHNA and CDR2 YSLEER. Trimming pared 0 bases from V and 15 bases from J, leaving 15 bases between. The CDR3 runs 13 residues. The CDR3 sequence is CASSQDFENTPFF. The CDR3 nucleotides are TGCGCCAGCAGCCAAGATTTCGAGAATACCCCGTTCTTC.

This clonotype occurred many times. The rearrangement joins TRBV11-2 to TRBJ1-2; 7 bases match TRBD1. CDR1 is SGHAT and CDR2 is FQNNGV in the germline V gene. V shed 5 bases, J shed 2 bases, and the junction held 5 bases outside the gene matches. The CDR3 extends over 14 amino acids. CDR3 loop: CASSLDRTNYGYTF. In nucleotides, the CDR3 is TGTGCCAGCAGCCTGGACAGGACGAACTATGGCTACACCTTC.

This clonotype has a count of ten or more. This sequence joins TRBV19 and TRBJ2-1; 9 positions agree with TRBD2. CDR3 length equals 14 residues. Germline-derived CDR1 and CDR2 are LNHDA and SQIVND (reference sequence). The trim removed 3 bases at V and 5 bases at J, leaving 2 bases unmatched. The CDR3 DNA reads TGTGCCAGTAGTATGCGGGAGGGCGACAATGAGCAGTTCTTC. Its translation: CASSMREGDNEQFF.